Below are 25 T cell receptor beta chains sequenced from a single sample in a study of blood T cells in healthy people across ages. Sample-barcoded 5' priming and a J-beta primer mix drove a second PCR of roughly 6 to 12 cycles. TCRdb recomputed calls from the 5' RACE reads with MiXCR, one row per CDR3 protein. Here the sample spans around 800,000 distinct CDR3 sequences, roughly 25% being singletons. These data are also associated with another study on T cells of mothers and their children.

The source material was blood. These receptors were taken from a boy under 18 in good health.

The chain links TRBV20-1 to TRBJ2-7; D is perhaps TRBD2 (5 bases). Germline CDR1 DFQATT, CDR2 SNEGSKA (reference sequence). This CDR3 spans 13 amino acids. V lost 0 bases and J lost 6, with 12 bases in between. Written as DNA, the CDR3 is TGCAGTGCTAGAGACGGGGAGAGTTTCGAGCAGTACTTC. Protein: CSARDGESFEQYF.

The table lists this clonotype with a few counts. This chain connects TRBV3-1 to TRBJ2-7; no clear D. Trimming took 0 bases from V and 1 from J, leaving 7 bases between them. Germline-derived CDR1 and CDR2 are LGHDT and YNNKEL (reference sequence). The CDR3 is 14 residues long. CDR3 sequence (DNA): TGTGCCAGCAGCCAAGAGATCTCGTCCTACGAGCAGTACTTC. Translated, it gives CASSQEISSYEQYF.

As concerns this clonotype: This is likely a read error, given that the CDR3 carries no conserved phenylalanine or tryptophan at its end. The CDR3 sequence is CASSAPGGADNEQFL. In DNA, the CDR3 is TGTGCCAGCAGCGCTCCCGGGGGGGCTGACAATGAGCAGTTCCTC. The rearrangement joins TRBV9 to TRBJ2-1; 8 bases line up with TRBD2. The germline gives CDR1 SGDLS, CDR2 YYNGEE. The length of the CDR3 is 15 residues. V was pared by 3 bases and J by 5 bases, with 7 bases of the junction left unmatched.

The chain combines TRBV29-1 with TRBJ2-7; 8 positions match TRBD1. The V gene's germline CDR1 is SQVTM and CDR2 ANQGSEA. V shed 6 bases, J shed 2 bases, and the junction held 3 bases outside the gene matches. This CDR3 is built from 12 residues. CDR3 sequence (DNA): TGCAGCGTGGGGACAGGAACCTACGAGCAGTACTTC. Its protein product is CSVGTGTYEQYF.

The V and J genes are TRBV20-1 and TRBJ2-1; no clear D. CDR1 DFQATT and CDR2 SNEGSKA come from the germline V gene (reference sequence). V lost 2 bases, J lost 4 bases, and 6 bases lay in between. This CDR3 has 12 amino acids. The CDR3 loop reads CSARRPYNEQFF. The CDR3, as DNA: TGCAGTGCTAGACGGCCTTACAATGAGCAGTTCTTC.

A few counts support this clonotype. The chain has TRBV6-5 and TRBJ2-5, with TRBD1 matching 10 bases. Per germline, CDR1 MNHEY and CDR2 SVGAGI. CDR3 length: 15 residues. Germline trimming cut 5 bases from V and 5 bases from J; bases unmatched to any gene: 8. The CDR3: CASSTTGGTGETQYF. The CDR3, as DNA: TGTGCCAGCAGTACGACAGGGGGCACCGGGGAGACCCAGTACTTC.

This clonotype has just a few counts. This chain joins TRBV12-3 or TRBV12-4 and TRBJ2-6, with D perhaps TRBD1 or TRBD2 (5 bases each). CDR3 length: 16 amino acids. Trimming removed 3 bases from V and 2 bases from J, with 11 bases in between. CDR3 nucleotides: TGTGCCAGCAGTTTCCCCGTGGGGGCTGGGGCCAACGTCCTGACTTTC. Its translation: CASSFPVGAGANVLTF.

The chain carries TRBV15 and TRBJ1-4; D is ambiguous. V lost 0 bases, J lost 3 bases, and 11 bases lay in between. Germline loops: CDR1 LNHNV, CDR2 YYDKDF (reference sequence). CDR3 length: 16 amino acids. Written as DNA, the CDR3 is TGTGCCACCAGCAGAGATTTGGCCAGCTCTAATGAAAAACTGTTTTTT. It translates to CATSRDLASSNEKLFF.

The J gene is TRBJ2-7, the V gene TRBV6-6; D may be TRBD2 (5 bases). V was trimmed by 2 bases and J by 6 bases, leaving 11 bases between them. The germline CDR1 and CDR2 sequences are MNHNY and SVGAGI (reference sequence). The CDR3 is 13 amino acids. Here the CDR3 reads CASSYRGSGEQYF. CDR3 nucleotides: TGTGCCAGCAGTTACCGAGGGTCTGGCGAGCAGTACTTC.

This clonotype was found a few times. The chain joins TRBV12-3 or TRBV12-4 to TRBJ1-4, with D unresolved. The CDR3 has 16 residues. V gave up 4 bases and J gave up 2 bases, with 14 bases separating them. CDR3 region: CASSSQRPGTNEKLFF. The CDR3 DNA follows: TGTGCCAGCAGTTCCCAAAGGCCTGGGACTAATGAAAAACTGTTTTTT.

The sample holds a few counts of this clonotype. CDR3 nucleotides: TGCGCCAGCAGCCCACTTCCGGGTCAACAAGAGACCCAGTACTTC. This encodes CASSPLPGQQETQYF. The V call is TRBV5-1, the J call TRBJ2-5; no definite D call. The CDR3 has 15 amino acids. V was cut by 4 bases and J by 2 bases, with 15 bases left in between. CDR1 and CDR2 from the germline V gene are SGHRS and YFSETQ.

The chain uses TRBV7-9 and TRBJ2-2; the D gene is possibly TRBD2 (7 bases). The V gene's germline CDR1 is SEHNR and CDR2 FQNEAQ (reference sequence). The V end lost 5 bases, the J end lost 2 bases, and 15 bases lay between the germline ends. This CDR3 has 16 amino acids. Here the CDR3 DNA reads TGTGCCAGCAGCCCTTCGCGGGGGCGAAACACCGGGGAGCTGTTTTTT. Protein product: CASSPSRGRNTGELFF.

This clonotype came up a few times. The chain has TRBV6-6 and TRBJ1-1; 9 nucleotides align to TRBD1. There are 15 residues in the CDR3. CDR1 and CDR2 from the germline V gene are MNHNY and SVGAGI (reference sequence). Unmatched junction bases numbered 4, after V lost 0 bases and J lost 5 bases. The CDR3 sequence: CASSYSGQGETEAFF. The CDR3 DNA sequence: TGTGCCAGCAGTTACTCGGGACAGGGAGAAACTGAAGCTTTCTTT.

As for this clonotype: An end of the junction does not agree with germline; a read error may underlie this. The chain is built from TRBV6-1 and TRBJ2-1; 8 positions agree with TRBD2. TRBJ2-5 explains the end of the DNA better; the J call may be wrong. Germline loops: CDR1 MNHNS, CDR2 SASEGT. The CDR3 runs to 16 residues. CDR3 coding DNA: TGCGCCAGCAGGCGGTTCGCGGGGGGTATAAAGGAGACCCAGTACTTC. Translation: CASRRFAGGIKETQYF.

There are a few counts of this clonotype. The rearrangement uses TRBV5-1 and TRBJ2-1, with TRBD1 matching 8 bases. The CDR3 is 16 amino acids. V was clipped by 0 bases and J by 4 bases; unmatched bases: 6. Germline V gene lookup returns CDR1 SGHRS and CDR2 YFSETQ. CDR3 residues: CASSLEARQGYNEQFF. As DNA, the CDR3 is TGCGCCAGCAGCTTGGAAGCGCGACAGGGGTACAATGAGCAGTTCTTC.

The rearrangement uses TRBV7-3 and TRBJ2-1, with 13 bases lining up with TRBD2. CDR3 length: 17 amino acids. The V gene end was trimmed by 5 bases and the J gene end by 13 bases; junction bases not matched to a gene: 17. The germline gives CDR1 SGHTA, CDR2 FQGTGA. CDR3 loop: CASSAESLAGGLGGQFF. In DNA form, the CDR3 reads TGTGCCAGCAGCGCCGAATCACTAGCGGGGGGGTTGGGTGGACAGTTCTTC.

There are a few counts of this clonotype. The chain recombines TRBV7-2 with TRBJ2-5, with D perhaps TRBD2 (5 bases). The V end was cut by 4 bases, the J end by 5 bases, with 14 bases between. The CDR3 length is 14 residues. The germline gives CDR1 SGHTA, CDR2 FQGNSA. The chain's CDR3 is CASSSRGLGETQYF. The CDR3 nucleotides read TGTGCCAGCAGCTCAAGAGGACTGGGGGAGACCCAGTACTTC.

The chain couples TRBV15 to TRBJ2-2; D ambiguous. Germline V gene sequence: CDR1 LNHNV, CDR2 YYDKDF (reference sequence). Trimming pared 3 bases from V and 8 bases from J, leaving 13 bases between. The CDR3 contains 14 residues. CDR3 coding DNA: TGTGCCACCAGCAGGGGCTTGGCGACAGGGGAGCTGTTTTTT. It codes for CATSRGLATGELFF.

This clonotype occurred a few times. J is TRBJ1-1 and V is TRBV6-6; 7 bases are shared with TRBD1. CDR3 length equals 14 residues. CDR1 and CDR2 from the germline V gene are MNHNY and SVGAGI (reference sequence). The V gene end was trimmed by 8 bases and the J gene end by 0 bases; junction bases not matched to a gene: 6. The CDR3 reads CASLAQGMNTEAFF. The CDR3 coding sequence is TGTGCCAGCTTGGCACAGGGGATGAACACTGAAGCTTTCTTT.

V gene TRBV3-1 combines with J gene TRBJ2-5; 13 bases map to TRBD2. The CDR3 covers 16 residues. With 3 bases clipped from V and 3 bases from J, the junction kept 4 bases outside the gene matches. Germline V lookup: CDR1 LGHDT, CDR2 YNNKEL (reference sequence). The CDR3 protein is CASSHDGLAGEETQYF. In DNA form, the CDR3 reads TGTGCCAGCAGCCATGATGGACTAGCGGGGGAAGAGACCCAGTACTTC.

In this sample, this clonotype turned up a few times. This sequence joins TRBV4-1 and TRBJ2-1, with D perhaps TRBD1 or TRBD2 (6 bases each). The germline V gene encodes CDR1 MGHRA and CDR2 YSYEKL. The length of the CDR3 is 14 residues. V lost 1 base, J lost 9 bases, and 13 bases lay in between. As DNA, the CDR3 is TGCGCCAGCAGCCAAGTAGCTCCGGGGGCTGAGCAGTTCTTC. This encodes CASSQVAPGAEQFF.

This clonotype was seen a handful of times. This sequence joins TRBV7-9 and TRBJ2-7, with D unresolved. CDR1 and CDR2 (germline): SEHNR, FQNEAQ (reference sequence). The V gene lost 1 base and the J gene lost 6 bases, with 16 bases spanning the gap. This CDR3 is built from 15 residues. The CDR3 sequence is CASSLDPSTSGEQYF. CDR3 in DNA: TGTGCCAGCAGCTTAGACCCCTCGACTTCTGGCGAGCAGTACTTC.

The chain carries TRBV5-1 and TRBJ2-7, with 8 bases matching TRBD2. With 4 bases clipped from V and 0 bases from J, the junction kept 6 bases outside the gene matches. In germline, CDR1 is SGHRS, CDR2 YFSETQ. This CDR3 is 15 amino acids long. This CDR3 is CASSVISGTSYEQYF. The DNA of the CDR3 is TGCGCCAGCAGCGTGATTAGCGGGACCTCCTACGAGCAGTACTTC.

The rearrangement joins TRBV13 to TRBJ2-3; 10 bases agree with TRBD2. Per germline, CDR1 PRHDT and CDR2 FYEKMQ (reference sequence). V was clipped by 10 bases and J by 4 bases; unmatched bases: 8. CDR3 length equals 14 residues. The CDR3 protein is CAIPASGGSDTQYF. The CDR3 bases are TGTGCCATCCCAGCTAGCGGGGGCTCAGATACGCAGTATTTT. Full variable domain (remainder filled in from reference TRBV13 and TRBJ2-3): AAGVIQSPRHLIKEKRETATLKCYPIPRHDTVYWYQQGPGQDPQFLISFYEKMQSDKGSIPDRFSAQQFSDYHSELNMSSLELGDSALYFCAIPASGGSDTQYFGPGTRLTVL.

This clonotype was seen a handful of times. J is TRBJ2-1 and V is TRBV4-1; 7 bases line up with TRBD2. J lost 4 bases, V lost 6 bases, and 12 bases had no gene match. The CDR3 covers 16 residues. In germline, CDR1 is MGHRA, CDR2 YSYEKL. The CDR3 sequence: CASSARSGRGYNEQFF. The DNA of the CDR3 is TGCGCCAGCAGTGCCCGTTCAGGGCGGGGGTACAATGAGCAGTTCTTC.